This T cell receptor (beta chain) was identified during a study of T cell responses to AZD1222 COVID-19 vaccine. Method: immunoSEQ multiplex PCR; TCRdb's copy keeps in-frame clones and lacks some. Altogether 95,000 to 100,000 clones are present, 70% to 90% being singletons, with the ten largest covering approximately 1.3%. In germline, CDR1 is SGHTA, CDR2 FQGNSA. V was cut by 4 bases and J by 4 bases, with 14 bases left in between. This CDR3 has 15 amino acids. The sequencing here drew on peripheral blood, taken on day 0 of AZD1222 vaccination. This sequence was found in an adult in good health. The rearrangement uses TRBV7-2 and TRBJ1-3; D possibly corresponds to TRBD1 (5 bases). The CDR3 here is CASSSQGRTGNTIYF. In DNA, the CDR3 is TGTGCCAGCAGCTCCCAGGGCAGAACCGGAAACACCATATATTTT.